A selection of T cell receptor beta chains follows, all from one sample in a study of technical replicates of blood from four donors. Clones were read by immunoSEQ multiplex PCR, and TCRdb kept only the in-frame ones, dropping some. Of over 65,000 clones in the sample, 94% are singletons; the top ten hold 0.2% to 0.3%. Sequences were obtained from T cells isolated from PBMCs. The receptors come from a human donor in good health. Each CDR3 is given with its conserved first and last residue. A D gene is named only where the DNA matches it firmly. Rows may omit the clone size; those that give it use once, few, many or a size class.

d_gene	abundance	v_gene	j_gene	CDR3nt	CDR3aa
-	-	TRBV5-4	TRBJ1-1	TGTGCCAGCAGCTTAGGGCAGGGCTTGAACACTGAAGCTTTCTTT	CASSLGQGLNTEAFF
TRBD2	-	TRBV28	TRBJ2-7	TGTGCCAGCAGTTTTGGCTCGGGACTAGCTGTCCACGAGCAGTACTTC	CASSFGSGLAVHEQYF
TRBD2	-	TRBV19	TRBJ2-5	TGTGCCAGTAGATGGCGGGAGGGTTGGACCCAGTACTTC	CASRWREGWTQYF
TRBD1	-	TRBV7-2	TRBJ1-5	TGTGCCAGCAGCTTGGCGGACAGGGACGAGCCCCAGCATTTT	CASSLADRDEPQHF
TRBD1	-	TRBV12-5	TRBJ1-2	TGTGCTAGTGGTTTGGTACCCGGCAGGGGGCTCAACCGGGGACGCCGTCTATCTGGCTACACCTTC	CASGLVPGRGLNRGRRLSGYTF
-	-	TRBV4-1	TRBJ1-5	TGCGCCAGCAGCCAAGATGTGGGGACACCGGCTTTCAGAAATCAGCCCCAGCATTTT	CASSQDVGTPAFRNQPQHF
-	-	TRBV6-6	TRBJ2-7	TGTGCCAGCAGCCGGGACTGGACCTACGAGCAGTACTTC	CASSRDWTYEQYF
-	-	TRBV27	TRBJ1-3	TGTGCCAGCAGTTTGGTGGGGGCGGACCGCTCTGGAAACACCATATATTTT	CASSLVGADRSGNTIYF
-	-	TRBV9	TRBJ2-1	TGTGCCAGCAGCCCGGGACTCTATGAGCAGTTCTTC	CASSPGLYEQFF
TRBD1	-	TRBV5-1	TRBJ1-1	TGCGCCAGCAGCGTGACAGGGCTGAACACTGAAGCTTTCTTT	CASSVTGLNTEAFF
-	-	TRBV6-5	TRBJ2-5	TGTGCCAGCAGTTACGGAGCGACCCAGTACTTC	CASSYGATQYF
TRBD1	once	TRBV18	TRBJ2-7	TGTGCCAGCTCCCCTCCGGGACAGGGCCTCTACGAGCAGTACTTC	CASSPPGQGLYEQYF
TRBD2	-	TRBV5-5	TRBJ2-3	TGTGCCAGCAGCTTGGCCCGTCTAGCGGGGGGCACAGATACGCAGTATTTT	CASSLARLAGGTDTQYF
-	-	TRBV27	TRBJ1-1	TGTGCCAGCAGTTACCACAGCTCTGAAGCTTTCTTT	CASSYHSSEAFF
-	-	TRBV5-1	TRBJ2-5	TGCGCCAGCAGCTTGCGTTCGCGACAGGACGCCCCGTGGCAAGAGACCCAGTACTTC	CASSLRSRQDAPWQETQYF
TRBD1	-	TRBV28	TRBJ2-7	TGTGCCAGCAGTAGGGAGAAGACAGGGCGGTACGAGCAGTACTTC	CASSREKTGRYEQYF
-	-	TRBV2	TRBJ2-3	TGTGCCAGCAGGTCCCAGAGGGGGGGCCTTATGGATACGCAGTATTTT	CASRSQRGGLMDTQYF
TRBD1	-	TRBV7-9	TRBJ2-5	TGTGCCAGCAGCACGACAGGGTCAGAGACCCAGTACTTC	CASSTTGSETQYF
TRBD1	-	TRBV2	TRBJ2-3	TGTGCCACCTGGACAGGGTCAGATACGCAGTATTTT	CATWTGSDTQYF
TRBD1	-	TRBV6-1	TRBJ1-5	TGTGCCAGCAACCGGGACAGGGGACTCAATCAGCCCCAGCATTTT	CASNRDRGLNQPQHF
-	-	TRBV6-1	TRBJ2-3	TGTGCCAGCAGGGAGAGCGCAGATACGCAGTATTTT	CASRESADTQYF
TRBD1	-	TRBV5-4	TRBJ2-7	TGTGCCAGCAGCTTTCCCGGACAGGGCTACGAGCAGTACTTC	CASSFPGQGYEQYF
-	-	TRBV5-1	TRBJ1-1	TGCGCCAGCAGCTCACAGGACCTGAACACTGAAGCTTTCTTT	CASSSQDLNTEAFF
TRBD2	-	TRBV10-2	TRBJ2-7	TGCGCCAGCAGTGAGTCGACAGCGGGGCCCTACGAGCAGTACTTC	CASSESTAGPYEQYF
-	once	TRBV10-3	TRBJ2-2	TGTGCCATAAGGGCGGGGACCGGGGAGCTGTTTTTT	CAIRAGTGELFF
TRBD2	-	TRBV6-5	TRBJ2-2	TGTGCCAGCAGTTACATTCTAGCGGGAGAGACCGGGGAGCTGTTTTTT	CASSYILAGETGELFF
TRBD2	-	TRBV7-9	TRBJ2-3	TGTGCCAGCAGCGATCCTAGCGGGAGGGCCGACGATTGGGATACGCAGTATTTT	CASSDPSGRADDWDTQYF
TRBD1	-	TRBV5-4	TRBJ2-5	TGTGCCAGCAGCTTGGGAACAGGGGGTATCCGGACCCAGTACTTC	CASSLGTGGIRTQYF
-	-	TRBV27	TRBJ2-7	TGTGCCAGCAGTCTGGCGGATCCCCTCCGGGGCGAGCAGTACTTC	CASSLADPLRGEQYF
-	-	TRBV29-1	TRBJ2-7	TGCAGCGTTGAAGATCTCTACGAGCAGTACTTC	CSVEDLYEQYF
TRBD2	-	TRBV5-1	TRBJ2-1	TGCGCCAGCAGCCCTTGGGGACTAGCGGGAGACTACAATGAGCAGTTCTTC	CASSPWGLAGDYNEQFF
TRBD1	once	TRBV25-1	TRBJ2-5	TGTGCCAGCAGCGGTTTCATGGTGGGACAGGCAAACCAAGAGACCCAGTACTTC	CASSGFMVGQANQETQYF
-	-	TRBV6-5	TRBJ2-5	TGTGCCAGCAGTTTGGCCCCGTCTTCTTACGAGACCCAGTACTTC	CASSLAPSSYETQYF
-	-	TRBV4-2	TRBJ2-1	TGTGCCAGCAGCTCTTCTCACCCGGGAAATATAACTGAGCAGTTCTTC	CASSSSHPGNITEQFF
-	-	TRBV6-5	TRBJ2-1	TGTGCCAGCAGTTACTTGCCGGGAGTGAACAATGAGCAGTTCTTC	CASSYLPGVNNEQFF
-	-	TRBV19	TRBJ2-3	TGTGCCAGTAGTCCTCGACTACTGGATACGCAGTATTTT	CASSPRLLDTQYF
TRBD2	-	TRBV2	TRBJ2-3	TGTGCCAGCAGTGAAGGTACTAGCGGGAGGGCCGCGGAGTCAGATACGCAGTATTTT	CASSEGTSGRAAESDTQYF
-	-	TRBV5-1	TRBJ1-5	TGCGCCAGCAGCCCAAGCGAGGGAAACGATCAGCCCCAGCATTTT	CASSPSEGNDQPQHF
-	few	TRBV4-2	TRBJ1-5	TGTGCCAGCAGCCCCGGGCGGGGGGGCGATCAGCCCCAGCATTTT	CASSPGRGGDQPQHF
-	-	TRBV27	TRBJ1-1	TGTGCCAGCAGTTTAACCCCGGGGGGAGGTGAAGCTTTCTTT	CASSLTPGGGEAFF
-	-	TRBV11-3	TRBJ1-2	TGTGCCAGCAGCCAAGACAGAAACTATGGCTACACCTTC	CASSQDRNYGYTF
-	once	TRBV29-1	TRBJ1-2	TGCAGCGTTGAAGGGGCAGGGGACGGCTACACCTTC	CSVEGAGDGYTF
-	-	TRBV30	TRBJ2-1	TGTGCCTTTGAGTCCTACAATGAGCAGTTCTTC	CAFESYNEQFF
TRBD1	-	TRBV7-9	TRBJ1-5	TGTGCCAGCAGCCGCACAGGGGGCATGTACTATAATCAGCCCCAGCATTTT	CASSRTGGMYYNQPQHF
-	-	TRBV19	TRBJ1-2	TGTGCCAGTAGTTCGACGACTGACTACCTAGTAAATAACTATGGCTACACCTTC	CASSSTTDYLVNNYGYTF
-	-	TRBV7-3	TRBJ1-1	TGTGCCAGCAGTTGGCGGGTGAACACTGAGGAAGCTTTCTTT	CASSWRVNTEEAFF
TRBD1	-	TRBV6-5	TRBJ1-1	TGTGCCAGCAGGACTCGGACAGGGGCGGGCACTGAAGCTTTCTTT	CASRTRTGAGTEAFF
-	-	TRBV9	TRBJ1-2	TGTGCCAGCAGCGGATCCACGACTTTCCGAGACGGCTACACCTTC	CASSGSTTFRDGYTF
-	-	TRBV5-1	TRBJ1-4	TGCGCCAGCAGCTTATCTCGCTTGTCCGGGGCAACTAATGAAAAACTGTTTTTT	CASSLSRLSGATNEKLFF
TRBD2	-	TRBV5-6	TRBJ2-5	TGTGCCAGCAGCCGTCGGGGGGGCCAAGAGACCCAGTACTTC	CASSRRGGQETQYF
-	few	TRBV19	TRBJ1-5	TGTGCCAGTAGTATGACACCTCATAGCAATCAGCCCCAGCATTTT	CASSMTPHSNQPQHF
TRBD2	-	TRBV25-1	TRBJ2-2	TGTGCCAGCAGTGAATTGGACCGAGCGGGAGACGCCGGGGAGCTGTTTTTT	CASSELDRAGDAGELFF
TRBD1	-	TRBV6-5	TRBJ2-7	TGTGCCAGCAGTTCGGACAGGGAGGACTACGAGCAGTACTTC	CASSSDREDYEQYF